This T cell receptor (beta chain) was sequenced for a study of T cells in Graves' hyperthyroidism and ophthalmopathy (dated by TCRdb to about 2019). In the study overall: Peripheral blood samples were taken at the time of initial diagnosis, prior to any treatment. In about 6 Graves' hyperthyroidism patients, the study also compared T-cell repertoires from thyroid tissue with T-cell repertoires from blood. TCR V-J signatures able to tell the groups apart were searched for in a discovery cohort of 95 or so patients, of whom 43 had Graves' ophthalmopathy and under 65 had stable Graves' hyperthyroidism. Prospective prediction of ophthalmopathy was tested in an independent validation cohort of some 19 hyperthyroidism patients and 17 patients who later progressed to ophthalmopathy. TCR Vbeta CDR3 sequencing of roughly 140 peripheral blood samples (over 40 ophthalmopathy, about 80 hyperthyroidism and some 17 progressor patients) is reported in the paper. After blood sampling, hyperthyroidism patients were treated with methimazole at a starting dose of 30 mg daily, and ophthalmopathy patients were treated with high-dose intravenous methylprednisolone. The roughly 100 discovery patients were divided at random into training and test sets in a 7:3 ratio.

Results the study describes overall, beyond this receptor: Sample size was not statistically predetermined, and blinding of investigators to group allocation was not performed. Most expanded thyroid clonotypes (frequency above 0.001) were also detected in blood, suggesting blood repertoires may reflect thyroid immune responses. A model built on a 13 V-J signature distinguished ophthalmopathy from stable hyperthyroidism, reaching 85% to 90% sensitivity and about 81% specificity in cross-validation and 80%/75% in testing. In validation, the model predicted progression to ophthalmopathy a median of approximately 6.6 months before onset, with roughly 70% sensitivity and roughly 79% specificity.

A patient counted as having stable Graves' hyperthyroidism if no progression to ophthalmopathy occurred over 18 months of follow-up. The hyperthyroidism patients were between 18 and 65 years old and newly diagnosed, with a disease duration of less than 2 months. The study excluded patients with uncontrolled infections, other autoimmune diseases, pregnancy or lactation. Diagnoses relied on clinical symptoms, serum thyroxine and TRAb, thyroid ultrasound and orbital computed tomography. PBMCs were separated from under 12 ml of fresh peripheral blood using Ficoll-Paque density gradient centrifugation. Total RNA was extracted using Trizol reagent, and RNA quality was assessed on an Agilent 2100 Bioanalyzer. CDR1 and CDR2, looked up from the germline V gene (reference sequence), are LGHDT and YNNKEL. Inclusive of the bounding cysteine and phenylalanine, the CDR3 is 15 residues long. Solely the CDR3 DNA is kept, with 45 bases framed from the first base. V and J are truncated by 5 bases and 1 base respectively, leaving an intervening sequence of 12 bases.

This clonotype was detected many times. Its binding antigen is unknown. No base qualities exist here, and no much larger clone lies one base off it. TCR beta CDR3 regions were amplified from RNA transcripts. The TCR CDR3 was subjected to a first round of RT-PCR using the HTBI primer set and the Qiagen OneStep RT-PCR kit. A second multiplex PCR round built the libraries, followed by size selection and purification. The libraries were sequenced on an Illumina HiSeq2000 using paired-end 100 bp reads. In the source study's methods: SOAPnuke was used to process the raw data, removing reads that contained adapters or uncalled bases, had a mean Phred below 15, or lacked an exact match to the constant primer or identifier. COPE v1.2.5 was used to merge high-quality paired reads, and clonotypes were defined as unique nucleotide sequences. Clonotypes were aligned to IMGT TRBV, TRBD and TRBJ reference segments using MiTCR v1.1. The analysis included only V-J combinations with a frequency above 0.0001, which together covered 99% to 99.2% of the repertoires. The TCS score was defined as F50 (clonal expansion) divided by E x V (chaos), with BLOSUM62-based TCRdist calculated between CDR3 peptides within each V-J. Welch's t-statistics and random forest reduced just over 500 V-J features to 13, which were used in a naive Bayes classifier (R e1071). Through fastp at Q25 and MiXCR, TCRdb rebuilt clones from the public reads, retaining in-frame beta chains. Identical CDR3 proteins give one entry, which carries the most common genes and DNA. Clone size and V and J calls follow TCRdb, not the original study. The sample table records about 510,000 distinct CDR3 sequences; around 13% of these occur just once. The ten largest make up approximately 15% of the sample.

Sample: blood. This TCR was sampled from a woman between 40 and 55 years old with Graves' hyperthyroidism. The chain joins TRBV3-1 to TRBJ2-1, with TRBD2 perhaps the D gene, on 5 matching bases. The sequenced DNA is TGTGCCAGCAGCGTCACTAGGAATTCCTACAATGAGCAGTTCTTC. This gives the protein CASSVTRNSYNEQFF.